Below, 27 T cell receptor beta chains from the same sample are listed, as sequenced in a study of molecular identifiers for immune sequencing clone quantification. TCRdb itself ran the PCR reads through MiXCR, one entry per CDR3 protein. The sample contains about 510,000 distinct CDR3 sequences, around 23% of which appear only once. Sequencing was performed on naive CD8+ T cells from blood, with Jurkat cell RNA spiked in. Subset defined: FACS-sorted CD8+CD4-CCR7+CD45RA+ naive T cells. These receptors were obtained from a human donor in good health. Some libraries in this study had Jurkat cell RNA spiked in.

For this clonotype: A much more abundant neighbour one base away suggests this may be a read error. The chain carries TRBV6-5 and TRBJ2-7; perhaps TRBD2 as D (5 bases). The CDR3 spans 14 residues. Germline V gives CDR1 MNHEY, CDR2 SVGAGI. The CDR3 protein is CASSYSRGRYAQYF. The CDR3 DNA reads TGTGCCAGCAGTTACTCGCGAGGGAGATACGCGCAGTACTTC.

This clonotype has more than one count but fewer than ten. The V and J genes are TRBV27 and TRBJ2-7; D is undetermined. The germline gives CDR1 MNHEY, CDR2 SMNVEV (reference sequence). The CDR3 loop spans 14 amino acids. The V end lost 2 bases, the J end lost 0 bases, and 8 bases lay between the germline ends. The CDR3 sequence is CASSLGSDSYEQYF. CDR3 bases: TGTGCCAGCAGTTTAGGGTCGGACTCCTACGAGCAGTACTTC.

The rearrangement uses TRBV24-1 and TRBJ2-5; the D gene is possibly TRBD2 (5 bases). Trimming cost V 5 bases and J 1 base, with 13 bases left between them. Germline V gene data show CDR1 as KGHDR and CDR2 as SFDVKD. The CDR3 length is 15 residues. DNA of the CDR3: TGTGCCACCAGTGCCCCGGACTGGTCCCAAGAGACCCAGTACTTC. Translated: CATSAPDWSQETQYF.

In its sample, this clonotype was seen a few times. The chain couples TRBV6-4 to TRBJ2-1; D perhaps matches TRBD1 (5 bases). This CDR3 has 13 amino acids. V lost 0 bases and J lost 7, with 7 bases in between. Germline lookup yields CDR1 MRHNA and CDR2 SNTAGT. Here the CDR3 DNA reads TGTGCCAGCAGTGACTCATCAGGGAATGAGCAGTTCTTC. Encoded protein: CASSDSSGNEQFF.

With respect to this clonotype: An end of the junction differs from the germline gene, which may be a read error. V gene TRBV5-1 combines with J gene TRBJ2-3; D is uncertain. Germline V lookup: CDR1 SGHRS, CDR2 YFSETQ. This CDR3 spans 14 amino acids. The CDR3 sequence: CVSSLGISTDTQYF. The CDR3 DNA reads as TGCGTCAGCAGCTTGGGAATAAGCACAGATACGCAGTATTTT.

V and J are TRBV6-2 or TRBV6-3 and TRBJ1-1, with 8 bases that match TRBD1. This CDR3 contains 16 residues. From germline, CDR1 is MNHEY and CDR2 SVGEGT. The junction had 8 bases not matched to a gene; V was cut back by 0 bases and J by 5 bases. The CDR3, as DNA: TGTGCCAGCAGTTACTCCCCAGACAGGGGAAGGACTGAAGCTTTCTTT. Translated: CASSYSPDRGRTEAFF.

This rearrangement joins TRBV12-3 or TRBV12-4 to TRBJ2-5; the match to TRBD2 covers 14 bases. V was pared by 5 bases and J by 4 bases, with 9 bases of the junction left unmatched. The CDR3 length is 17 residues. The CDR3 is CASSPGLAGVRGETQYF. The CDR3 DNA sequence: TGTGCCAGCAGTCCGGGACTAGCGGGGGTTAGAGGAGAGACCCAGTACTTC.

The chain has TRBV20-1 and TRBJ2-4; TRBD2 aligns across 16 bases. This CDR3 has 17 amino acids. Trimming cost V 6 bases and J 6 bases; bases outside gene matches: 11. The V gene's germline CDR1 is DFQATT and CDR2 SNEGSKA (reference sequence). CDR3 bases: TGCAGTGCCGCCGCCGGGACTAGCGGGAGGGCCGTAAACATTCAGTACTTC. Its protein product is CSAAAGTSGRAVNIQYF.

In its sample, this clonotype was seen many times. The chain carries TRBV6-5 and TRBJ2-7, with 7 bases that match TRBD1. The CDR3 sequence is 16 residues long. J lost 3 bases, V lost 2 bases, and 10 bases had no gene match. Germline values: CDR1 MNHEY, CDR2 SVGAGI. The CDR3: CASSYHTTGQNYEQYF. CDR3 bases: TGTGCCAGCAGTTACCACACTACGGGACAGAACTACGAGCAGTACTTC.

About this clonotype: Germline is not matched at one junction end, which may reflect a read error. V and J are TRBV27 and TRBJ2-5; 8 bases align to TRBD2. This CDR3 comprises 15 residues. The V gene's germline CDR1 is MNHEY and CDR2 SMNVEV (reference sequence). The chain's CDR3 is CASSLWRGVQETQYF. CDR3 bases: TGTGCCAGCAGTTTATGGCGGGGGGTGCAAGAGACTCAGTACTTC.

This clonotype was found a few times. The CDR3 region has the DNA TGTGCCAGCAGCTCGCCCCGGACCGTCTACAATGAGCAGTTCTTC. Its protein is CASSSPRTVYNEQFF. The chain carries TRBV7-9 and TRBJ2-1; D gene unclear. There are 15 residues in the CDR3. The ends were cut back, 4 bases at V and 3 bases at J, with 13 bases in the middle. Germline values: CDR1 SEHNR, CDR2 FQNEAQ (reference sequence). Full variable domain (missing parts from reference TRBV7-9 and TRBJ2-1): DTGVSQNPRHKITKRGQNVTFRCDPISEHNRLYWYRQTLGQGPEFLTYFQNEAQLEKSRLLSDRFSAERPKGSFSTLEIQRTEQGDSAMYLCASSSPRTVYNEQFFGPGTRLTVL.

The rearrangement uses TRBV7-9 and TRBJ2-5; D remains unclear. Trimming shortened V by 2 bases and J by 5 bases, and 12 bases separated the two germline ends. Germline V gene data show CDR1 as SEHNR and CDR2 as FQNEAQ (reference sequence). This CDR3 has 14 residues. Here the CDR3 DNA reads TGTGCCAGCAGCTTACTAGACTCCTTGGAGACCCAGTACTTC. Protein product: CASSLLDSLETQYF.

At least ten counts were recorded for this clonotype. This chain uses TRBV6-1 with TRBJ2-7; tentatively, D is TRBD1 or TRBD2 (5 bases each). Germline-derived CDR1 and CDR2 are MNHNS and SASEGT. The ends were cut back, 0 bases at V and 2 bases at J, with 11 bases in the middle. The CDR3 is made up of 15 amino acids. The CDR3 reads CASSEAGTITYEQYF. Written as DNA, the CDR3 is TGTGCCAGCAGTGAAGCCGGGACGATTACCTACGAGCAGTACTTC.

In this sample, this clonotype turned up many times. The chain employs TRBV6-2 or TRBV6-3 and TRBJ1-1; a possible D gene is TRBD1 (6 bases). CDR1 is MNHEY, CDR2 SVGEGT, per germline. The CDR3 loop spans 16 amino acids. Trimming took 0 bases from V and 0 from J, leaving 11 bases between them. CDR3 DNA sequence: TGTGCCAGCAGTTACTCGATAGACAGGATGAACACTGAAGCTTTCTTT. This gives the protein CASSYSIDRMNTEAFF.

The V and J genes are TRBV27 and TRBJ1-5; no clear D. Germline lookup yields CDR1 MNHEY and CDR2 SMNVEV (reference sequence). The CDR3 totals 15 residues. Between the trimmed V and J ends, which lost 2 bases and 1 base, there was a span of 9 bases. The CDR3 nucleotides read TGTGCCAGCAGTTTAGACGGGTTCAGCAATCAGCCCCAGCATTTT. Protein: CASSLDGFSNQPQHF.

This clonotype was detected many times. The V and J genes are TRBV4-3 and TRBJ2-7; 7 bases line up with TRBD1. The CDR3 spans 14 residues. Germline V gene sequence: CDR1 LGHNA, CDR2 YSLEER. Trimming removed 1 base from V and 3 bases from J; junction bases left unmatched: 3. Here the CDR3 reads CASSQARQGYEQYF. The CDR3 DNA reads TGCGCCAGCAGCCAAGCCCGACAGGGCTACGAGCAGTACTTC.

This clonotype has more than one count but fewer than ten. The J gene is TRBJ2-2, the V gene TRBV12-3 or TRBV12-4; unclear D gene. The CDR3 has 14 amino acids. The V gene lost 3 bases and the J gene lost 2 bases, with 7 bases spanning the gap. CDR3 sequence reads: CASSLWRNTGELFF. In DNA form, the CDR3 reads TGTGCCAGCAGTTTGTGGAGAAACACCGGGGAGCTGTTTTTT.

As for this clonotype: Possible read error: a much larger clone is one base away. The chain links TRBV12-3 or TRBV12-4 to TRBJ1-1; D might be TRBD1 (5 bases). The CDR3 totals 14 residues. Deletions cut 7 bases from V and 0 bases from J, with 12 bases between. CDR3 amino acids: CASNLDTLNTEAFF. The CDR3 DNA follows: TGTGCCAGCAATTTGGACACCTTGAACACTGAAGCTTTCTTT.

This clonotype appeared many times. The V and J genes are TRBV5-1 and TRBJ2-4; 14 bases fit TRBD2. Germline-derived CDR1 and CDR2 are SGHRS and YFSETQ. Germline trimming cut 0 bases from V and 15 bases from J; bases unmatched to any gene: 5. The CDR3 is 14 residues long. CDR3 DNA sequence: TGCGCCAGCAGCTTGGAGGGACTAGCGGGAGTTCCGTACTTC. This gives the protein CASSLEGLAGVPYF.

Turning to this clonotype: This may arise from a read error, as a much more abundant clone is one base away. The chain joins TRBV13 to TRBJ1-1, with a possible D match to TRBD1 (5 bases). Germline CDR1 and CDR2: PRHDT and FYEKMQ (reference sequence). The CDR3 is made up of 16 amino acids. Trimming stripped 4 bases from V and 1 base from J, with 16 bases between. The CDR3 region is CASSYTRGLGNTEAFF. CDR3 coding DNA: TGTGCCAGCAGCTATACAAGGGGCCTGGGGAACACTGAAGCTTTCTTT.

This clonotype was seen only a few times. This rearrangement joins TRBV19 to TRBJ1-2; 8 bases line up with TRBD1. V dropped 5 bases and J dropped 6; count of bases not matched to a gene: 11. Germline loops: CDR1 LNHDA, CDR2 SQIVND (reference sequence). There are 15 residues in the CDR3. The CDR3 sequence: CASSLFGQGYDGYTF. Here the CDR3 DNA reads TGTGCCAGTAGTTTGTTTGGACAGGGTTACGATGGCTACACCTTC.

This clonotype came up many times. The chain combines TRBV6-2 or TRBV6-3 with TRBJ1-1; no firm D call. Germline V gene data show CDR1 as MNHEY and CDR2 as SVGEGT. The CDR3 has 11 residues. Trimming cost V 8 bases and J 1 base, with 5 bases left between them. CDR3 loop: CASGWNTEAFF. CDR3 bases: TGTGCCAGCGGCTGGAACACTGAAGCTTTCTTT.

This clonotype was recorded at least ten times. V gene TRBV7-9 combines with J gene TRBJ1-5, with D perhaps matching TRBD1 (5 bases). The CDR3 consists of 15 residues. With 6 bases removed from V and 2 bases from J, the gap between germline ends came to 14 bases. The germline V gene encodes CDR1 SEHNR and CDR2 FQNEAQ (reference sequence). The CDR3 spells CASRQSGGGNQPQHF. The CDR3 DNA sequence: TGTGCCAGCAGACAGAGTGGGGGTGGCAATCAGCCCCAGCATTTT.

There are a few counts of this clonotype. This chain uses TRBV20-1 with TRBJ1-2; TRBD1 matches 7 bases. Germline V gene lookup returns CDR1 DFQATT and CDR2 SNEGSKA (reference sequence). Trimming at V came to 5 bases and at J to 4 bases, leaving 4 bases not matched to a gene. There are 12 residues in the CDR3. The CDR3 DNA sequence: TGCAGTGCTCATGGACAGGTCTATGGCTACACCTTC. This gives the protein CSAHGQVYGYTF.

The chain combines TRBV15 with TRBJ1-1, with D unresolved. Germline V lookup: CDR1 LNHNV, CDR2 YYDKDF (reference sequence). The CDR3 is made up of 12 amino acids. With 6 bases removed from V and 4 bases from J, the gap between germline ends came to 9 bases. The CDR3 DNA reads TGTGCCACCAGGGCAGTGAGCACTGAAGCTTTCTTT. Translating gives CATRAVSTEAFF.

This clonotype was counted many times. This chain uses TRBV6-2 or TRBV6-3 with TRBJ1-1, with TRBD1 as a possible D gene (5 bases). V was cut by 7 bases and J by 4 bases, with 10 bases left in between. CDR3 size: 12 residues. Per the germline V gene, CDR1 is MNHEY and CDR2 is SVGEGT. CDR3 sequence: CASMRGPTEAFF. In nucleotides, the CDR3 is TGTGCCAGCATGAGGGGTCCCACTGAAGCTTTCTTT.

A note on this clonotype: An end of the junction does not agree with germline; a read error may underlie this. The chain combines TRBV15 with TRBJ2-1; D uncertain. Germline CDR1 reads LNHNV; CDR2 reads YYDKDF (reference sequence). CDR3 length: 18 amino acids. Here the CDR3 reads CVTSRAPTLTMTYNEQFF. In DNA, the CDR3 is TGTGTCACCAGCAGAGCCCCCACCTTAACAATGACCTACAATGAGCAGTTCTTC.